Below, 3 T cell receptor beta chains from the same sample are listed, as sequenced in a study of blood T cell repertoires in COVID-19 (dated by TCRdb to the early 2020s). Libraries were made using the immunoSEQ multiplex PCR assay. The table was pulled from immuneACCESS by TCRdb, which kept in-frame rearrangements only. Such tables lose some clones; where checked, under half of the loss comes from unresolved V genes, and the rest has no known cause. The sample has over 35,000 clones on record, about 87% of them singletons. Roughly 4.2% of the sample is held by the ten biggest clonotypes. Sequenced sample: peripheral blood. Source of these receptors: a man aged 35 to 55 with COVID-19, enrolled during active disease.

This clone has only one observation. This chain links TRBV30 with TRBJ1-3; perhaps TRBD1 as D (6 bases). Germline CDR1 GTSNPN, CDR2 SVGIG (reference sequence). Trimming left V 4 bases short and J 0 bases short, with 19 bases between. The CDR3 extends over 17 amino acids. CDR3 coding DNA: TGTGCCTGGATAAAACAGGGAGGGTCCAGCTCTGGAAACACCATATATTTT. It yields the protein CAWIKQGGSSSGNTIYF.

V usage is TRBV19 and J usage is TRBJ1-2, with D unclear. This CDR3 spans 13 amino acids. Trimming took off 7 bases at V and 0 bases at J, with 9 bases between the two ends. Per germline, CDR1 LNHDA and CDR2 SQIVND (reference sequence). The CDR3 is CASKEGANYGYTF. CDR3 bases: TGTGCCAGTAAGGAGGGAGCTAACTATGGCTACACCTTC. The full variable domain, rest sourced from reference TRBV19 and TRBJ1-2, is DGGITQSPKYLFRKEGQNVTLSCEQNLNHDAMYWYRQDPGQGLRLIYYSQIVNDFQKGDIAEGYSVSREKKESFPLTVTSAQKNPTAFYLCASKEGANYGYTFGSGTRLTVV.

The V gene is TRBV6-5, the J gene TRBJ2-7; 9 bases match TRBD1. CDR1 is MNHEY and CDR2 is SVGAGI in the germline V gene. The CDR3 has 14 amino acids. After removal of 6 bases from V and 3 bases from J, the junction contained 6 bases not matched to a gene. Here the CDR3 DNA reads TGTGCCAGCAGGGACCGGGACAGGGTCTACGAGCAGTACTTC. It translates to CASRDRDRVYEQYF.